The 21 T cell receptor beta chains in this list originate from one sample, sequenced in a study of blood T cell repertoires in COVID-19. Sequenced by immunoSEQ multiplex PCR; TCRdb stores in-frame clones only, minus some. The sample records about 58,000 clones, more than 85% being singletons. The source material was peripheral blood. These receptor sequences come from a woman in her 70s with active COVID-19.

This clone was seen a single time. V gene TRBV27 combines with J gene TRBJ2-1; 10 positions match TRBD2. The trim removed 5 bases at V and 7 bases at J, leaving 5 bases unmatched. CDR1 and CDR2 (germline): MNHEY, SMNVEV (reference sequence). CDR3 length: 14 amino acids. The CDR3: CASSELAGVNEQFF. CDR3 DNA sequence: TGTGCCAGCAGTGAGCTAGCGGGGGTAAATGAGCAGTTCTTC.

The rearrangement uses TRBV10-1 and TRBJ2-5; D may be TRBD1 (6 bases). The germline CDR1 and CDR2 sequences are WNHNN and SYGVQD (reference sequence). CDR3 size: 14 residues. V lost 0 bases and J 2 bases, leaving 7 bases between the germline ends. The CDR3: CASSESGAQETQYF. In nucleotides, the CDR3 is TGCGCCAGCAGTGAGTCGGGGGCTCAAGAGACCCAGTACTTC.

V gene TRBV9 combines with J gene TRBJ1-2; possible D gene TRBD1, 5 bases. Germline CDR1 SGDLS, CDR2 YYNGEE. This CDR3 has 14 residues. V was clipped by 0 bases and J by 5 bases, with 11 bases between them. For the CDR3, the DNA is TGTGCCAGCAGCGTAGATGGGGGGTCTTATGGCTACACCTTC. Its protein is CASSVDGGSYGYTF.

The V gene is TRBV5-1, the J gene TRBJ2-3; tentatively, D is TRBD1 (5 bases). The germline CDR1 and CDR2 sequences are SGHRS and YFSETQ. The CDR3 is made up of 17 amino acids. V was cut by 0 bases and J by 3 bases, with 17 bases left in between. This CDR3 reads CASSLVRGGQGTDTQYF. In DNA, the CDR3 is TGCGCCAGCAGCTTGGTAAGGGGCGGACAAGGTACAGATACGCAGTATTTT. The full variable domain, completed using reference TRBV5-1 and TRBJ2-3, is KAGVTQTPRYLIKTRGQQVTLSCSPISGHRSVSWYQQTPGQGLQFLFEYFSETQRNKGNFPGRFSGRQFSNSRSEMNVSTLELGDSALYLCASSLVRGGQGTDTQYFGPGTRLTVL.

The J gene is TRBJ2-5, the V gene TRBV6-5; D gene unclear. This CDR3 comprises 13 residues. Trimming removed 2 bases at V and 5 bases at J, with 9 bases between. Germline V gene data show CDR1 as MNHEY and CDR2 as SVGAGI. In DNA form, the CDR3 reads TGTGCCAGCAGTTACGCCGACGGGGAGACCCAGTACTTC. Protein sequence: CASSYADGETQYF.

The V call is TRBV27, the J call TRBJ2-7; D possibly corresponds to TRBD1 (5 bases). V was clipped by 5 bases and J by 2 bases, with 13 bases between them. The CDR3 is 14 amino acids. Germline values: CDR1 MNHEY, CDR2 SMNVEV (reference sequence). CDR3 in DNA: TGTGCCAGCAGTATTAGGGGTCAAACCTACGAGCAGTACTTC. Its protein is CASSIRGQTYEQYF.

In this sample, this clone turned up a few times. This chain connects TRBV28 to TRBJ1-2, with 7 bases fitting TRBD1. From germline, CDR1 is MDHEN and CDR2 SYDVKM. J lost 4 bases, V lost 6 bases, and 8 bases had no gene match. The CDR3 consists of 14 residues. The CDR3 loop reads CASSPGTAVYGYTF. Written as DNA, the CDR3 is TGTGCCAGCAGCCCCGGGACAGCGGTCTATGGCTACACCTTC.

The chain combines TRBV7-2 with TRBJ1-1, with D uncertain. Deletions cut 6 bases from V and 1 base from J, with 12 bases between. There are 14 residues in the CDR3. The germline V gene has CDR1 SGHTA and CDR2 FQGNSA. The CDR3 sequence is CASSIGRGNTEAFF. CDR3 nucleotides: TGTGCCAGCAGTATCGGACGGGGGAACACTGAAGCTTTCTTT.

The chain is built from TRBV19 and TRBJ2-1; maybe TRBD1 (6 bases). V was shortened by 3 bases and J by 5 bases, with 8 bases between the two germline ends. Germline CDR1 and CDR2: LNHDA and SQIVND (reference sequence). The CDR3 totals 13 residues. CDR3 in amino acids: CASSMGANNEQFF. CDR3 bases: TGTGCCAGTAGTATGGGGGCTAACAATGAGCAGTTCTTC.

The rearrangement links TRBV7-3 to TRBJ2-1; no clear D gene. CDR1 is SGHTA and CDR2 is FQGTGA in the germline V gene. V was cut by 0 bases and J by 6 bases, with 9 bases left in between. This CDR3 is 14 amino acids long. In DNA form, the CDR3 reads TGTGCCAGCAGCTTAACGGAGCTATCCAATGAGCAGTTCTTC. It specifies CASSLTELSNEQFF. Using reference TRBV7-3 and TRBJ2-1 for the parts outside the CDR3, the full variable domain is GAGVSQTPSNKVTEKGKYVELRCDPISGHTALYWYRQSLGQGPEFLIYFQGTGAADDSGLPNDRFFAVRPEGSVSTLKIQRTERGDSAVYLCASSLTELSNEQFFGPGTRLTVL.

CDR3: CASSLVSGSESEQFF. In nucleotides, the CDR3 is TGTGCCAGCAGCTTAGTTAGCGGGAGTGAAAGTGAGCAGTTCTTC. The rearrangement joins TRBV7-6 to TRBJ2-1, with TRBD2 identical over 9 bases. The CDR3 is made up of 15 amino acids. Trimming cost V 1 base and J 9 bases; bases outside gene matches: 7. Germline CDR1 and CDR2: SGHVS and FNYEAQ.

CDR3 bases: TGTGCCAGCAGCCAAGCTTCCAGTACCTACGAGCAGTACTTC. Protein sequence: CASSQASSTYEQYF. This chain uses TRBV4-2 with TRBJ2-7; D is ambiguous. V was cut by 1 base and J by 2 bases, with 9 bases left in between. This CDR3 has 14 amino acids. Germline CDR1 is LGHNA and CDR2 is YNFKEQ.

This chain uses TRBV6-1 with TRBJ1-5; unclear D gene. V was clipped by 1 base and J by 7 bases, with 11 bases between them. The CDR3 is 14 residues long. CDR1 and CDR2 (germline): MNHNS, SASEGT. CDR3 sequence: CASSEVGGKQPQHF. The CDR3 DNA is TGTGCCAGCAGTGAAGTCGGAGGGAAGCAGCCCCAGCATTTT.

The V gene is TRBV4-1, the J gene TRBJ1-1; D call uncertain. The germline CDR1 and CDR2 sequences are MGHRA and YSYEKL. This CDR3 spans 13 amino acids. The germline V and J ends were trimmed by 2 bases and 4 bases, with 8 bases remaining between them. CDR3 coding DNA: TGCGCCAGCAGCCAACAGTACACCACTGAAGCTTTCTTT. Protein product: CASSQQYTTEAFF.

In DNA form, the CDR3 reads TGCGCCAGCAGCCGCCTCACTGTCGGGGAGCTGTTTTTT. Amino acid sequence: CASSRLTVGELFF. The chain is built from TRBV5-1 and TRBJ2-2; D is undetermined. Germline V gene data show CDR1 as SGHRS and CDR2 as YFSETQ. This CDR3 has 13 amino acids. Trimming removed 4 bases at V and 7 bases at J, with 11 bases between.

This CDR3 reads CASSWGTSGHPFVEQYF. In DNA form, the CDR3 reads TGCGCCAGCAGCTGGGGGACTAGCGGGCACCCTTTTGTCGAGCAGTACTTC. The chain uses TRBV5-1 and TRBJ2-7; 12 nucleotides align to TRBD2. V lost 3 bases and J lost 6; bases outside the gene matches: 13. The CDR3 sequence is 17 residues long. The V gene's germline CDR1 is SGHRS and CDR2 YFSETQ.

The rearrangement links TRBV15 to TRBJ2-7; 7 bases match TRBD2. The germline V gene encodes CDR1 LNHNV and CDR2 YYDKDF (reference sequence). The V segment lost 7 bases and the J segment 4 bases; nucleotides outside the gene matches: 13. The CDR3 totals 15 residues. The CDR3 protein is CATTDRRGSEYEQYF. CDR3 bases: TGTGCCACCACCGATCGTCGCGGGAGCGAATACGAGCAGTACTTC.

The chain employs TRBV2 and TRBJ1-2, with D uncertain. CDR1 and CDR2 (germline): SNHLY, FYNNEI. This CDR3 has 14 residues. V lost 3 bases, J lost 6 bases, and 14 bases lay in between. CDR3 DNA: TGTGCCAGCAGTGAGAACTTCCTAGGAAATGGCTACACCTTC. Protein sequence: CASSENFLGNGYTF.

V is TRBV19 and J is TRBJ2-1; TRBD2 matches at 13 bases. Losses at the gene ends were 5 bases for V and 4 bases for J; bases not matched to a gene: 14. Germline CDR1 is LNHDA and CDR2 is SQIVND (reference sequence). The CDR3 runs 19 residues. Here the CDR3 DNA reads TGTGCCAGTAGTCCCGGACTAGCGGGAGCCGAAAGGGGGTACAATGAGCAGTTCTTC. It yields the protein CASSPGLAGAERGYNEQFF.

Here the CDR3 reads CASSWGREETQYF. The CDR3 coding sequence is TGCGCCAGCAGTTGGGGGCGGGAGGAGACCCAGTACTTC. V is TRBV5-1 and J is TRBJ2-5, with D possibly TRBD2 on 7 matching bases. CDR3 length: 13 residues. Germline V gives CDR1 SGHRS, CDR2 YFSETQ. With 5 bases removed from V and 5 bases from J, the gap between germline ends came to 13 bases.

In this sample, this clone turned up once. J is TRBJ2-1 and V is TRBV25-1, with a weak D call TRBD1 (6 bases). CDR3 length: 15 residues. V lost 6 bases and J lost 6, with 18 bases in between. The germline V gene has CDR1 MGHDK and CDR2 SYGVNS. The CDR3 DNA reads as TGTGCCAGCAGGACAGGATCGCAATATTCCAATGAGCAGTTCTTC. Protein: CASRTGSQYSNEQFF.